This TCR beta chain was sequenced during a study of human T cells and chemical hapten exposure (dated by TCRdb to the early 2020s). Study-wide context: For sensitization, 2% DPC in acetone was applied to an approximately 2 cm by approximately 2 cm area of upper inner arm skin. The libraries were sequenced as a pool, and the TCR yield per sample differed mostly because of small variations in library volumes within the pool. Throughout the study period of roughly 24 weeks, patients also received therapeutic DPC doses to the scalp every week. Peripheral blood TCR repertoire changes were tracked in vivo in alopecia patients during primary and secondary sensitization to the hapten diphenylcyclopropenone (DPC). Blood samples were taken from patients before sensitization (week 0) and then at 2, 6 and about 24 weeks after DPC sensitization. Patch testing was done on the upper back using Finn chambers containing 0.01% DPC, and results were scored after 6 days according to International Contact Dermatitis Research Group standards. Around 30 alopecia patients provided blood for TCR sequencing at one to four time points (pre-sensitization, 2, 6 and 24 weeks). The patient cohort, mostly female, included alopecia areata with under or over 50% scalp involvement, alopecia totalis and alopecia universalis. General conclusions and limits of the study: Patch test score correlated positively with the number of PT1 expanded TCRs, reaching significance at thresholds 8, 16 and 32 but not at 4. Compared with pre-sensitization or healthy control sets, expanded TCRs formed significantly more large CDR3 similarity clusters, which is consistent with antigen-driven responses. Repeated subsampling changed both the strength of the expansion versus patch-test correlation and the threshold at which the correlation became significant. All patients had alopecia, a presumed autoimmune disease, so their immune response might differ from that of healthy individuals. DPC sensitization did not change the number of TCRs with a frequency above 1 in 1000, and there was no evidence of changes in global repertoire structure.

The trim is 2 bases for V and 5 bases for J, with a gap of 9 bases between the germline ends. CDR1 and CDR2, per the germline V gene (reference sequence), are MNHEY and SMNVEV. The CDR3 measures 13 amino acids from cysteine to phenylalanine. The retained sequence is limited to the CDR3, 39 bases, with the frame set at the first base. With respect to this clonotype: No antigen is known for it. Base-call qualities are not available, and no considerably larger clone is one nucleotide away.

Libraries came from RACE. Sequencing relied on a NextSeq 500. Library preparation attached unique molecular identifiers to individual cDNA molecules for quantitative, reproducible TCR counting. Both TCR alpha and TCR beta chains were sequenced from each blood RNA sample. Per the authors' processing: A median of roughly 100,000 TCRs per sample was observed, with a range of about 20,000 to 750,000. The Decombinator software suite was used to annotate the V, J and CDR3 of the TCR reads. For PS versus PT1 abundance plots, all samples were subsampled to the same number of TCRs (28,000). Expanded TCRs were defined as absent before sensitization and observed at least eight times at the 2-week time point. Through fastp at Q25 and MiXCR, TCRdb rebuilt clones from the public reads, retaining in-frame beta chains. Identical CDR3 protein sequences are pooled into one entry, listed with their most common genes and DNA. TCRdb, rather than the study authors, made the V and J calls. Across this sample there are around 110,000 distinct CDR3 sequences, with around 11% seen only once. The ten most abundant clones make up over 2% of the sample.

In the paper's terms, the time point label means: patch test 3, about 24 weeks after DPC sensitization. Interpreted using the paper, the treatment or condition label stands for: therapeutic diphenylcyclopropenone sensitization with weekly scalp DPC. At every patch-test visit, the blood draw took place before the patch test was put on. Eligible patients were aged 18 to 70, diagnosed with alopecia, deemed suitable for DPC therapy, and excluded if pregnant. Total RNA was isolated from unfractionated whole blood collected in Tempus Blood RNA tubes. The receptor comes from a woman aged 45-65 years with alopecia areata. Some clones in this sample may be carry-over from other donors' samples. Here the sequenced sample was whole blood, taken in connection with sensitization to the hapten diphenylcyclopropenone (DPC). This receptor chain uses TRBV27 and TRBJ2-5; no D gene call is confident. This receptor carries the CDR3 CASSLRPPETQYF. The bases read TGTGCCAGCAGTTTAAGGCCCCCGGAGACCCAGTACTTC.